This is a list of T cell receptor beta chains from one sample in a study of cytomegalovirus exposure and HLA in healthy donors. Profiling relied on immunoSEQ multiplex PCR, and the TCRdb table lists in-frame clones only, not all of them. The sample holds 250,000 to 400,000 clones, 88% seen once. Sample: PBMCs. The origin of the receptors is a man younger than 40 in good health and CMV-seronegative. The CDR3 runs from the conserved cysteine through the conserved F or W. The D gene is left open where the match is weak. Not all rows give a size; the values are once, few, many and, for expanded clones, a class.

TRBV27	-	TRBD1	TRBJ2-4	CASSWTGKNIQYF	TGTGCCAGCTCATGGACAGGCAAAAACATTCAGTACTTC
TRBV19	-	TRBD2	TRBJ2-1	CASSPAAGGGEQFF	TGTGCCAGTAGTCCGGCGGCGGGGGGAGGTGAGCAGTTCTTC
TRBV27	-	TRBD1	TRBJ1-2	CASRQGAITYGYTF	TGTGCCAGCAGACAGGGGGCGATAACTTATGGCTACACCTTC
TRBV28	once	TRBD1	TRBJ1-4	CASSFPGGNEKLFF	TGTGCCAGCAGTTTCCCAGGGGGTAATGAAAAACTGTTTTTT
TRBV27	-	-	TRBJ2-5	CASSWGELETQYF	TGTGCCAGCAGTTGGGGGGAATTGGAGACCCAGTACTTC
TRBV18	-	TRBD1	TRBJ1-5	CASSPGQSISNQPQHF	TGTGCCAGCTCACCGGGACAGTCAATAAGCAATCAGCCCCAGCATTTT
TRBV12-5	-	TRBD1	TRBJ2-4	CASVMDRGNIQYF	TGTGCTAGTGTCATGGACAGGGGAAACATTCAGTACTTC
TRBV29-1	once	-	TRBJ1-1	CSVPTQTANTEAFF	TGCAGCGTCCCCACCCAAACAGCGAACACTGAAGCTTTCTTT
TRBV2	-	-	TRBJ2-5	CASLRTGSRGAATQYF	TGTGCCAGCTTACGAACGGGGAGCCGCGGAGCTGCGACCCAGTACTTC
TRBV7-8	-	TRBD2	TRBJ2-1	CASSPRTSADNEQFF	TGTGCCAGCAGCCCAAGGACTAGCGCCGACAATGAGCAGTTCTTC
TRBV7-6	-	-	TRBJ2-5	CASSPTGLQETQYF	TGTGCCAGCAGCCCCACGGGGTTACAAGAGACCCAGTACTTC
TRBV6-1	-	TRBD2	TRBJ2-7	CASSYLADTYEQYF	TGTGCCAGCAGTTATCTAGCGGATACCTACGAGCAGTACTTC
TRBV2	-	TRBD1	TRBJ2-3	CASRPRTGNTDTQYF	TGTGCCAGCAGACCCAGGACAGGGAACACAGATACGCAGTATTTT
TRBV9	-	-	TRBJ2-7	CASSVGSGGYEQYF	TGTGCCAGCAGCGTAGGTTCCGGGGGCTACGAGCAGTACTTC
TRBV5-1	once	TRBD1	TRBJ2-7	CASSNEQGYGAYEQYF	TGCGCCAGCAGCAACGAACAGGGGTATGGGGCCTACGAGCAGTACTTC
TRBV19	-	-	TRBJ1-1	CASSGYSGTKNTEAFF	TGTGCCAGTAGTGGGTACTCCGGGACTAAGAACACTGAAGCTTTCTTT
TRBV6-1	-	-	TRBJ1-5	CASRDAGNSNQPQHF	TGTGCCAGCAGAGATGCGGGGAATAGCAATCAGCCCCAGCATTTT
TRBV5-1	few	-	TRBJ2-7	CASSLFRDTNLYEQYF	TGCGCCAGCAGCTTGTTTCGGGACACTAACCTCTACGAGCAGTACTTC
TRBV6-6	-	TRBD1	TRBJ1-5	CASQGEMGNQPQHF	TGTGCCAGTCAGGGGGAGATGGGCAATCAGCCCCAGCATTTT
TRBV6-4	-	-	TRBJ2-2	CASSDSDTSTGELFF	TGTGCCAGCAGTGACTCCGACACTTCCACCGGGGAGCTGTTTTTT
TRBV10-1	-	-	TRBJ1-1	CASSESNRAFNTEAFF	TGCGCCAGCAGTGAGTCGAACAGGGCCTTCAACACTGAAGCTTTCTTT
TRBV9	-	-	TRBJ1-2	CASSEFRGYGYTF	TGTGCCAGCAGCGAGTTCAGGGGCTATGGCTACACCTTC
TRBV6-6	-	-	TRBJ1-2	CASSYGVGLGYGYTF	TGTGCCAGCAGTTACGGCGTGGGCTTAGGCTATGGCTACACCTTC
TRBV9	-	-	TRBJ2-7	CASSANSGTPGVRYF	TGTGCCAGCAGCGCAAACTCCGGGACACCCGGGGTTCGGTACTTC
TRBV18	-	-	TRBJ1-2	CASSPPGGYPNYGYTF	TGTGCCAGCTCACCACCAGGAGGGTACCCTAACTATGGCTACACCTTC
TRBV20-1	-	-	TRBJ2-5	CSASGKNQYF	TGCAGTGCTTCCGGGAAGAACCAGTACTTC
TRBV15	-	-	TRBJ2-2	CATSGHTNTGELFF	TGTGCCACCAGCGGGCACACGAACACCGGGGAGCTGTTTTTT
TRBV9	-	-	TRBJ1-3	CASSDSSGNTIYF	TGTGCCAGCAGCGACAGCTCTGGAAACACCATATATTTT
TRBV7-2	-	TRBD2	TRBJ2-1	CASSLASGGHNEQFF	TGTGCCAGCAGCTTAGCTAGCGGGGGTCACAATGAGCAGTTCTTC
TRBV19	-	TRBD1	TRBJ1-2	CASSTPGQGIFSHYGYTF	TGTGCCAGTAGTACCCCGGGACAGGGGATCTTTTCCCACTATGGCTACACCTTC
TRBV5-4	-	-	TRBJ1-2	CASSRGGSGYTF	TGTGCCAGCAGCCGGGGGGGCAGTGGCTACACCTTC
TRBV5-1	-	-	TRBJ1-4	CASSLGGQYDEKLFF	TGCGCCAGCAGCTTGGGTGGACAGTACGACGAAAAACTGTTTTTT
TRBV5-4	few	TRBD1	TRBJ1-2	CASSLGTGTYGYTF	TGTGCCAGCAGCCTAGGGACAGGGACTTATGGCTACACCTTC
TRBV29-1	-	-	TRBJ2-7	CSVYGSDSYKTYEQYF	TGCAGCGTGTACGGGTCGGATTCCTACAAGACCTACGAGCAGTACTTC
TRBV5-1	-	-	TRBJ2-7	CASSSTPTEQYF	TGCGCCAGCAGCTCCACACCAACGGAGCAGTACTTC
TRBV6-5	-	-	TRBJ2-7	CASSLLAYEQYF	TGTGCCAGCAGTTTACTGGCCTACGAGCAGTACTTC
TRBV18	-	TRBD1	TRBJ1-1	CASSPPGTGLATEAFF	TGTGCCAGCTCACCACCAGGGACAGGGTTGGCCACTGAAGCTTTCTTT
TRBV5-1	-	TRBD1	TRBJ1-4	CASSGQGSNEKLFF	TGCGCCAGCAGCGGACAGGGATCTAATGAAAAACTGTTTTTT
TRBV27	-	TRBD1	TRBJ1-1	CASRQGAITEAFF	TGTGCCAGCAGACAGGGGGCTATCACTGAAGCTTTCTTT
TRBV6-6	-	TRBD2	TRBJ2-3	CASSQTSGGSTDTQYF	TGTGCCAGCAGCCAGACTAGCGGGGGGTCCACAGATACGCAGTATTTT
TRBV6-1	few	-	TRBJ2-7	CASSVANYEQYF	TGTGCCAGCAGTGTAGCCAACTACGAGCAGTACTTC
TRBV11-3	once	-	TRBJ2-2	CASSLTNTGELFF	TGTGCCAGCAGCCTAACGAACACCGGGGAGCTGTTTTTT
TRBV23-1	-	TRBD1	TRBJ1-4	CASRLGQGSLTNEKLFF	TGCGCCAGCAGGCTGGGACAGGGGAGTTTGACTAATGAAAAACTGTTTTTT
TRBV5-4	-	TRBD1	TRBJ2-7	CASSLEETGRSEQYF	TGTGCCAGCAGCTTGGAAGAGACAGGGAGAAGCGAGCAGTACTTC
TRBV16	-	TRBD1	TRBJ1-4	CASSHTGGTNEKLFF	TGTGCCAGCAGCCATACAGGGGGCACAAATGAAAAACTGTTTTTT
TRBV9	-	-	TRBJ2-3	CASSADSGTDTQYF	TGTGCCAGCAGCGCCGACTCAGGCACAGATACGCAGTATTTT
TRBV6-6	-	-	TRBJ2-1	CASSPDRRIEQFF	TGTGCCAGCAGCCCCGACAGGAGAATTGAGCAGTTCTTC
TRBV27	few	-	TRBJ1-5	CASSVRLSNQPQHF	TGTGCCAGCAGTGTCAGGCTTAGCAATCAGCCCCAGCATTTT
TRBV11-2	-	-	TRBJ2-1	CASSLPGGTYNEQFF	TGTGCCAGCAGCTTACCGGGGGGCACCTACAATGAGCAGTTCTTC
TRBV30	-	-	TRBJ1-5	CAWSLRQGGNQPQHF	TGTGCCTGGTCCCTTAGACAAGGGGGAAATCAGCCCCAGCATTTT
TRBV7-8	-	TRBD1	TRBJ2-7	CASSSGTAYYEQYF	TGTGCCAGCAGCTCCGGGACAGCCTACTACGAGCAGTACTTC
TRBV7-9	-	-	TRBJ1-2	CASSLESYGYTF	TGTGCCAGCAGCTTAGAGAGTTATGGCTACACCTTC
TRBV15	once	-	TRBJ2-1	CATSRDRGNEQFF	TGTGCCACCAGCAGAGATCGGGGGAATGAGCAGTTCTTC